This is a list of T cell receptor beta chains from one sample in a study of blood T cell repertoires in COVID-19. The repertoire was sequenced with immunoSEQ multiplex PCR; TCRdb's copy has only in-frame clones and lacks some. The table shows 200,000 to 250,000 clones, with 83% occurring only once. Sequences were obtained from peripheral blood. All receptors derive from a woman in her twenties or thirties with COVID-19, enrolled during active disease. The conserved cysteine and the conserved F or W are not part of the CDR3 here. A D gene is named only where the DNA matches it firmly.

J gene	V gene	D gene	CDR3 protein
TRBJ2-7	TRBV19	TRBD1	ASVFSGTGLYEQY
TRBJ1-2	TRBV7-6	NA	ASSPDSGAFYGYT
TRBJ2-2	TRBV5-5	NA	ASSLWQNTGELF
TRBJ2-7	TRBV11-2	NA	ASSWDPAGQY
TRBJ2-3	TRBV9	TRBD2	ASSVVGSGGSTDTQY
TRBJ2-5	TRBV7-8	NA	ASSREGVRETQY
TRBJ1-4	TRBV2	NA	ASSQHREGVTEKLF
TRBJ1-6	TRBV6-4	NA	ASSATGFRGRDSPLH
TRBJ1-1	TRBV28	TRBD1	ASTRRTGRGTEAF
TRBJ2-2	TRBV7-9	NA	ASSLDGANTGELF